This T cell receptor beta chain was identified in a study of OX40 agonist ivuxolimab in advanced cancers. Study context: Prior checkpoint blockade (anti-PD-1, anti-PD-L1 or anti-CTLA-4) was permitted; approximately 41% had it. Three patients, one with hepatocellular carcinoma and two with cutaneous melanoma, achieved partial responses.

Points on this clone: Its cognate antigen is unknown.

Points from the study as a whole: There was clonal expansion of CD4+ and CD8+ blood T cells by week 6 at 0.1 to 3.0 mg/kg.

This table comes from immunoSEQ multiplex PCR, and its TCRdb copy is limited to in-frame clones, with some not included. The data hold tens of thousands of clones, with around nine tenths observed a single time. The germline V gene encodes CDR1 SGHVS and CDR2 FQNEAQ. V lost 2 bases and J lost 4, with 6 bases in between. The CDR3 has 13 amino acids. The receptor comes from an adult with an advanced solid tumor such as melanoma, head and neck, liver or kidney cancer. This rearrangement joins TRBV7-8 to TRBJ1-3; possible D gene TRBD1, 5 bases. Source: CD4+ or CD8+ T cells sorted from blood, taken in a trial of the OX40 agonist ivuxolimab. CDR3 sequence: CASSLNRGNTIYF. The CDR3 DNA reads TGTGCCAGCAGCTTAAACAGGGGAAACACCATATATTTT.